The clone carrying this TCR beta chain was recorded a few times. This entry comes from a study of T cell changes during pregnancy in multiple sclerosis. This table comes from immunoSEQ multiplex PCR, and its TCRdb copy is limited to in-frame clones, with some not included. Found here are 35,000 to 50,000 clones, around 90% of them singletons; the top ten hold roughly 0.45%. CDR1 MNHEY and CDR2 SMNVEV come from the germline V gene (reference sequence). V shed 5 bases and J shed 7 bases, with 15 bases lying between them. This CDR3 contains 13 residues. The specimen was CD4+ T cells from peripheral blood mononuclear cells, collected in the third trimester of pregnancy. The sequence derives from a female donor in good health, enrolled as a control in a pregnancy study. The chain combines TRBV27 with TRBJ2-7, with a possible D match to TRBD1 (6 bases). The CDR3 spells CASSRTVPTEQYF. The CDR3 DNA is TGTGCCAGCAGTAGGACAGTGCCTACGGAGCAGTACTTC.